This entry is about one T cell receptor (beta chain). The specificity of this receptor is unknown. No base quality values were provided; no much bigger clone lies one nucleotide off. The germline V end is reduced by 4 bases and the J end by 3 bases; junction bases left unmatched: 8. The CDR3, from cysteine to phenylalanine, totals 17 residues. Only the CDR3 portion is preserved as DNA: 51 bases, with reading frame beginning at the first base. In the germline V gene, CDR1 corresponds to SNHLY and CDR2 to FYNNEI. The collaborating institutions used their own protocols to collect whole blood in K2EDTA tubes. For TCRbeta analysis, collaborators shipped samples as frozen whole blood, isolated PBMCs, or DNA extracted from either of those sample types. TCRbeta CDR3 regions were amplified from genomic DNA by means of the immunoSEQ Assay, a bias-controlled multiplex PCR. Concerning the study's data processing: The number of nucleated cells in each sample was estimated by amplification of reference gene primers within the assay. Sequence reads were collapsed and filtered to measure the absolute abundance of every unique TCRbeta CDR3 rearrangement. For each sample, productive Simpson clonality was calculated as the square root of Simpson's diversity index across productive rearrangements. Here the immuneACCESS table is served through TCRdb, limited to in-frame sequences with V and J called. Missing clones are a known gap in these copies; in checked studies unresolved V genes cover under half, and the rest lacks a known reason. The V and J calls and clone size were taken over from that table, and D and trimming were inferred from the DNA. This sample holds 84,000 or so clones; more than 80% were observed only once. In total, the top ten clones hold 15% to 18% of the sample.

The data stem from a study of blood T cell repertoires in COVID-19 (dated by TCRdb to the early 2020s). Background for the entire study: Samples covering the acute and convalescent phases of COVID-19 were provided by collaborators in the United States, Italy and Spain. The prospective study material was composed of cDNA or gDNA derived from T cells, B-cell-depleted T cells, or PBMCs. Deeply sampled blood TCRbeta repertoires from subjects exposed to, actively infected with, or recovered from COVID-19 were included in the dataset. The repertoires were released in a freely available public database meant as a resource for research on the immune response to SARS-CoV-2. The samples were drawn from the first 160 participants of the ongoing ImmuneRACE study and from over 950 subjects provided by 6 global collaborators. The sample metadata nearly always contained a de-identified subject ID, COVID-19 status, age in years and sex. Where available, HLA class I and class II types were taken from metadata supplied by the sample provider and were not determined by assay-based typing. Study-wide findings and limitations: How much clinical and demographic metadata was included differed by source and by participant, and the metadata was provided uncurated.

Source material: peripheral blood. This sequence originates from a woman of 80 years or more with acute or convalescent COVID-19. The chain links TRBV2 with TRBJ2-3, and 12 junctional nucleotides match TRBD2. The DNA sequence follows: TGTGCCAGCAGTGCCGGACTAGCGGGGATTGTAACAGATACGCAGTATTTT. This is translated as CASSAGLAGIVTDTQYF. With the portions outside the CDR3 filled from the reference TRBV2 and TRBJ2-3 genes, the complete variable region becomes EPEVTQTPSHQVTQMGQEVILRCVPISNHLYFYWYRQILGQKVEFLVSFYNNEISEKSEIFDDQFSVERPDGSNFTLKIRSTKLEDSAMYFCASSAGLAGIVTDTQYFGPGTRLTVL.